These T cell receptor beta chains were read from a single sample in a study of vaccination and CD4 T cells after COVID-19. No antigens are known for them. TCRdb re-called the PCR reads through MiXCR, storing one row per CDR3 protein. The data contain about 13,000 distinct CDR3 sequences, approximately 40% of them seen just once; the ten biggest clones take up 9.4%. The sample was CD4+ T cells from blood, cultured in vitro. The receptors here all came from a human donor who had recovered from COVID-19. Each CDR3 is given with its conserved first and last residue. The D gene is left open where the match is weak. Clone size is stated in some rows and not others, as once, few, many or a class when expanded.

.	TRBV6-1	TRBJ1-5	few	TGTGCCAGCACCAAACTGACAGCAAATAGCAATCAGCCCCAGCATTTT	CASTKLTANSNQPQHF
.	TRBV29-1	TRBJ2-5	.	TGCAGCGTTGAGCAGGGATCAGAGACCCAGTACTTC	CSVEQGSETQYF
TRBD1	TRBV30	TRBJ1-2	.	TGTGCCTGTTTTACAGGGGACGATGGCTACACCTTC	CACFTGDDGYTF
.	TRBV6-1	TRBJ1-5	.	TGTGCCAGCAGTGAAGAGGAGCGGGGGCGCAATCAGCCCCAGCATTTT	CASSEEERGRNQPQHF
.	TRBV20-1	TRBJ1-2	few	TGCAGTGCTCCAAGCAAACGCAACAGGGAAAACTATGGCTACACCTTC	CSAPSKRNRENYGYTF
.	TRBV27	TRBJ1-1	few	TGTGCCAGCTCAGGTCTTGGGGCGGGAAACACTGAAGCTTTCTTT	CASSGLGAGNTEAFF
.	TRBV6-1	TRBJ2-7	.	TGTGCCAGCAGTGAAGCGACCGGGCCCCCGGCCAACGAGCAGTACTTC	CASSEATGPPANEQYF
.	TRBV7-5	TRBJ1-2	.	.	CISVPETQSPAAYGYTF
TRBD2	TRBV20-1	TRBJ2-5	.	TGCAGTGCCTTGACTAGCGGGAGTTGGGAGACCCAGTACTTC	CSALTSGSWETQYF
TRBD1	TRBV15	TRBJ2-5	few	TGTGCCACCAGCATTGGGGACAGGGGGCGGCAAGAGACCCAGTACTTC	CATSIGDRGRQETQYF
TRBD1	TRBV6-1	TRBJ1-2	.	TGTGCCAGCATGCCGGGACAGGGGAATGGCTACACCTTC	CASMPGQGNGYTF
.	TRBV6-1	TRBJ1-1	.	TGTGCCAGCAGTGATCAGGGGCTGAACACTGAAGCTTTCTTT	CASSDQGLNTEAFF
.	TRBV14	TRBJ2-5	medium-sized	TGTGCCAGCAGCCAAGGTCTAGCGCAGACCCAGTACTTC	CASSQGLAQTQYF
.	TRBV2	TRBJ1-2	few	TGTGCCAGCAGGGGATACAGTGTGGTCTCTGGCTACACCTTC	CASRGYSVVSGYTF
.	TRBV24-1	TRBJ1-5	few	TGTGCCACCAGTGATCCGACAGTAAGCAATCAGCCCCAGCATTTT	CATSDPTVSNQPQHF
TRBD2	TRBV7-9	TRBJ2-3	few	TGTGCCAGCAGAGAATCACCCGGGACTAGCGGGAGGGAGGGATCAGATACGCAGTATTTT	CASRESPGTSGREGSDTQYF
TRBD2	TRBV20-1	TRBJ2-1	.	TGCAGTGCCAAACTAGCGGGTAACTACAATGAGCAGTTCTTC	CSAKLAGNYNEQFF
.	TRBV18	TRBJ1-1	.	TGTGCCAGCTCACTAGGGCCGGTGAACACTGAAGCTTTCTTT	CASSLGPVNTEAFF
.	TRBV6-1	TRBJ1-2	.	TGTGCCAGCAGTGAAGTCGTCATGTGGGGTCGGTCCTATGGCTACACCTTC	CASSEVVMWGRSYGYTF
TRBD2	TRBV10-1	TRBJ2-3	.	TGCGCCAGCAGTGACCGCTCGGCGGGGGGGCCGTATACGCAGTATTTT	CASSDRSAGGPYTQYF
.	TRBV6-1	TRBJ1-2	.	TGTGCCAGCAGCACAAACTATGGCTACACCTTC	CASSTNYGYTF
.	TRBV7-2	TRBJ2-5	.	TGTGCCAGCAGCTTAGCCACGGGACTGGAGACCCAGTACTTC	CASSLATGLETQYF
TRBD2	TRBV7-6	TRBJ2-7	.	TGTGCCAGCAGCTCAGGACTAGCGGGGTCTAGACCCTACGAGCAGTACTTC	CASSSGLAGSRPYEQYF
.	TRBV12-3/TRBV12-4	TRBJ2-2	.	TGTGCCAGCAGCCTATCTCTAGAGTACCGGGGTACCGGGGAGCTGTTTTTT	CASSLSLEYRGTGELFF
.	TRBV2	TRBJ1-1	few	TGTGCCAGCAGTGCTCGGGTGAACACTGAAGCTTTCTTT	CASSARVNTEAFF
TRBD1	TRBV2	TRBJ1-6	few	TGTGCCAGCTTAATCAGGGGGCGGCTTAATTCACCCCTCCACTTT	CASLIRGRLNSPLHF
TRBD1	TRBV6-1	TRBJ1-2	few	TGTGCCAGCAGCCCCGATTTCCCGGGACAGAGCGGTGCTGGCTACACCTTC	CASSPDFPGQSGAGYTF
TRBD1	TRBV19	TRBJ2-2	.	TGTGCCAGTAGAACACAGGGGAGCCGCACCGGGGAGCTGTTTTTT	CASRTQGSRTGELFF
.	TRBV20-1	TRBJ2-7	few	TGCAGTGCTAGAGAAAGGGTGGGGGATTACGAGCAGTACTTC	CSARERVGDYEQYF
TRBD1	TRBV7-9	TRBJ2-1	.	TGTGCCAGCAGCTTGGACAGGGCGTCCTACAATGAGCAGTTCTTC	CASSLDRASYNEQFF
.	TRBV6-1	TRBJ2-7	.	TGTGCCAGCAGTGAACTGAGTAGCTCCTACGAGCAGTACTTC	CASSELSSSYEQYF